In this sample, the clone carrying this T cell receptor (beta chain) turned up many times. Amplified TCR beta CDR3 regions derived from RNA transcripts. The TCR CDR3 first-round RT-PCR relied on the HTBI primer set. TCRdb reanalysed the multiplex PCR reads using MiXCR and keeps one entry per CDR3 protein. The sample lists 550,000 to 600,000 distinct CDR3 sequences; roughly a sixth were seen once. This entry belongs to a study of T cells in Graves' hyperthyroidism and ophthalmopathy. Germline assignment: CDR1 MDHEN and CDR2 SYDVKM. There are 14 residues in the CDR3. The V gene end was trimmed by 3 bases and the J gene end by 5 bases; junction bases not matched to a gene: 7.

The material sequenced was blood. The J gene is TRBJ2-7, the V gene TRBV28, with 7 bases identical to TRBD1. This TCR was recovered from a woman aged 18-29 years with Graves' hyperthyroidism. Here the CDR3 reads CASSFVRQGNEQYF. CDR3 DNA: TGTGCCAGCAGTTTCGTCAGACAGGGCAACGAGCAGTACTTC.